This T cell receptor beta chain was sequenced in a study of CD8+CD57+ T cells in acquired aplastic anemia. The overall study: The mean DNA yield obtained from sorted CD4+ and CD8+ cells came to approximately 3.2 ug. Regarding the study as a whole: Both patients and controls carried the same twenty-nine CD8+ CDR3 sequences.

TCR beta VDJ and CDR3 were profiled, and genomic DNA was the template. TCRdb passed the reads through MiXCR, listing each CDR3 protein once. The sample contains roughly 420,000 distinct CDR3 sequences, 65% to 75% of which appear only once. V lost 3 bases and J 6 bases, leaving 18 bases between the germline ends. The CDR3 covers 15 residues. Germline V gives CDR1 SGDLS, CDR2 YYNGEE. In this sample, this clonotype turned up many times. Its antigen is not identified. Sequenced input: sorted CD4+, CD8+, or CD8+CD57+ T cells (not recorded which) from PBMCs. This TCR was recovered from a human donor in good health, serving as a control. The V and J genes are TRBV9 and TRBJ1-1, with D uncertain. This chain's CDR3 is CASSARLDKVAEAFF. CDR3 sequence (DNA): TGTGCCAGCAGCGCAAGACTCGACAAGGTCGCTGAAGCTTTCTTT.